Listed here are 28 T cell receptor beta chains from one sample, sequenced in a study of T cells in Graves' hyperthyroidism and ophthalmopathy. The investigators amplified TCR beta CDR3 regions from RNA transcripts. The HTBI set primed first-round TCR CDR3 RT-PCR. A single record per CDR3 protein comes from TCRdb applying MiXCR to the multiplex PCR reads. The sample yields more than 300,000 distinct CDR3 sequences, approximately 18% seen once. The sequenced sample consisted of blood. The receptors originated from a woman aged 25 to 39 with Graves' hyperthyroidism that later progressed to Graves' ophthalmopathy.

This clonotype was observed a few times. V is TRBV4-1 and J is TRBJ1-4; D is unresolved. V was shortened by 0 bases and J by 4 bases, with 9 bases between the two germline ends. CDR3 length equals 15 residues. Germline assignment: CDR1 MGHRA and CDR2 YSYEKL. CDR3 sequence (DNA): TGCGCCAGCAGCCAAGAGAGATCTGGTAATGAAAAACTGTTTTTT. Protein: CASSQERSGNEKLFF.

This clonotype was detected many times. The V call is TRBV12-3 or TRBV12-4, the J call TRBJ1-2, with 8 nucleotides matching TRBD1. With V trimmed by 5 bases and J by 1 base, 3 bases remained unmatched. The CDR3 extends over 14 amino acids. The CDR3 is CASSPTGDNYGYTF. The CDR3 nucleotides are TGTGCCAGCAGTCCGACAGGGGATAACTATGGCTACACCTTC.

This chain joins TRBV5-1 and TRBJ2-2; D remains unclear. CDR1 and CDR2 (germline): SGHRS, YFSETQ. The CDR3 is 15 amino acids. Trimming removed 4 bases from V and 1 base from J, with 11 bases in between. For the CDR3, the DNA is TGCGCCAGCAGCGGAAAGTTCGGGAACACCGGGGAGCTGTTTTTT. This translates into CASSGKFGNTGELFF. Supplemented by reference TRBV5-1 and TRBJ2-2, the full variable domain reads KAGVTQTPRYLIKTRGQQVTLSCSPISGHRSVSWYQQTPGQGLQFLFEYFSETQRNKGNFPGRFSGRQFSNSRSEMNVSTLELGDSALYLCASSGKFGNTGELFFGEGSRLTVL.

The V gene is TRBV27, the J gene TRBJ1-2; D gene uncertain. Germline V gives CDR1 MNHEY, CDR2 SMNVEV (reference sequence). Trimming took off 7 bases at V and 0 bases at J, with 12 bases between the two ends. The CDR3 contains 14 residues. The chain's CDR3 is CASKQVPTNYGYTF. The CDR3 DNA sequence: TGTGCCAGCAAGCAGGTACCAACTAACTATGGCTACACCTTC.

This clonotype was observed at least ten times. The gene calls are TRBV30 and TRBJ1-1; D unresolved. Germline values: CDR1 GTSNPN, CDR2 SVGIG (reference sequence). The V end was cut by 8 bases, the J end by 5 bases, with 15 bases between. The CDR3 covers 12 residues. The CDR3, as DNA: TGTGCCGCCAGAGTGGAAAGGACTGAAGCTTTCTTT. The encoded protein is CAARVERTEAFF.

The sample holds a few counts of this clonotype. This chain uses TRBV15 with TRBJ1-4; 8 bases line up with TRBD1. Germline V gene data show CDR1 as LNHNV and CDR2 as YYDKDF (reference sequence). Trimming took 3 bases from V and 8 from J; bases not matched to a gene: 5. CDR3 length: 14 residues. The CDR3 spells CATSRDRVYEKLFF. The CDR3 DNA sequence: TGTGCCACCAGCAGGGACAGGGTGTACGAAAAACTGTTTTTT.

This clonotype has a count of ten or more. The chain is built from TRBV12-5 and TRBJ2-7, with 8 positions matching TRBD1. In germline, CDR1 is LGHNT, CDR2 FRNRAP. The V segment lost 6 bases and the J segment 1 base; nucleotides outside the gene matches: 8. CDR3 length equals 15 residues. CDR3 loop: CASGRPGGESYEQYF. The CDR3 DNA follows: TGTGCTAGTGGACGCCCAGGGGGCGAGTCCTACGAGCAGTACTTC.

In its sample, this clonotype was seen a few times. V is TRBV6-5 and J is TRBJ2-2; D is ambiguous. V lost 4 bases and J 1 base, leaving 10 bases between the germline ends. The CDR3 runs 15 residues. Germline V CDR1 and CDR2: MNHEY, SVGAGI. As DNA, the CDR3 is TGTGCCAGCAGTTCCTCCCTTTGGAACACCGGGGAGCTGTTTTTT. Amino acid sequence: CASSSSLWNTGELFF.

This clonotype was counted at least ten times. V and J are TRBV2 and TRBJ2-7; D call uncertain. This CDR3 region has 12 residues. Germline V gene sequence: CDR1 SNHLY, CDR2 FYNNEI. V lost 3 bases to trimming and J lost 6 bases, with 9 bases between them. In DNA form, the CDR3 reads TGTGCCAGCAGTGACAGGTTAATCGAGCAGTACTTC. It is translated as CASSDRLIEQYF.

A few counts support this clonotype. The germline gene is not matched at one end of the junction; a read error may be the cause. Here the CDR3 reads CTSSGGRTYEQYF. Written as DNA, the CDR3 is TGTACCAGCAGTGGGGGCCGGACCTACGAGCAGTACTTC. J is TRBJ2-7 and V is TRBV6-8, with TRBD1 as a possible D gene (6 bases). Germline V CDR1 and CDR2: MNHGY, SAAAGT. This CDR3 has 13 amino acids.

This clonotype has a count of ten or more. The chain joins TRBV28 to TRBJ2-3; 8 bases match TRBD2. The CDR3 length is 15 residues. The junction had 9 bases not matched to a gene; V was cut back by 6 bases and J by 4 bases. Looked up from germline, CDR1 is MDHEN and CDR2 is SYDVKM. The CDR3 region has the DNA TGTGCCAGCAGCCCAGTAGCGGGAAGGTCAGATACGCAGTATTTT. It codes for CASSPVAGRSDTQYF.

This clonotype showed up many times. The rearrangement uses TRBV7-9 and TRBJ2-7; D not resolved. This CDR3 is 16 amino acids long. V lost 5 bases to trimming and J lost 2 bases, with 19 bases between them. Germline-derived CDR1 and CDR2 are SEHNR and FQNEAQ (reference sequence). The chain's CDR3 is CASSRSERQATYEQYF. For the CDR3, the DNA is TGTGCCAGCAGCCGATCCGAACGGCAGGCAACCTACGAGCAGTACTTC.

This clonotype has a count of ten or more. At one end the junction does not follow the germline gene, possibly because of a read error. The chain is built from TRBV5-1 and TRBJ1-1; D may be TRBD1 (6 bases). Germline CDR1 and CDR2: SGHRS and YFSETQ. The CDR3 has 13 amino acids. The CDR3 loop is CASSLQGNTEAFF. CDR3 sequence (DNA): TGTGCCAGCAGTTTACAGGGCAACACTGAAGCTTTCTTT.

This clonotype was picked up many times. The V and J genes are TRBV29-1 and TRBJ2-7; 10 bases match TRBD1. The V and J ends lost 6 bases and 5 bases, in that order; junction bases with no gene match: 7. This CDR3 has 13 amino acids. Germline lookup yields CDR1 SQVTM and CDR2 ANQGSEA. CDR3 nucleotide sequence: TGCAGCGTCTCAGACAGGGGGCTGGACGAGCAGTACTTC. Its translation is CSVSDRGLDEQYF.

This clonotype was seen ten or more times. The rearrangement uses TRBV6-1 and TRBJ1-2; 9 positions match TRBD1. The V gene's germline CDR1 is MNHNS and CDR2 SASEGT. This CDR3 region has 15 residues. Trimming cost V 5 bases and J 4 bases; bases outside gene matches: 8. The CDR3 nucleotides read TGTGCCAGCAGTTCAACAGGGGGCTATCTCTATGGCTACACCTTC. Translating it yields CASSSTGGYLYGYTF.

The chain employs TRBV9 and TRBJ1-2; no clear D gene. Germline values: CDR1 SGDLS, CDR2 YYNGEE. The CDR3 runs 15 residues. V dropped 0 bases and J dropped 1 base, with 10 bases sitting between them. The DNA of the CDR3 is TGTGCCAGCAGCGTAGGGGCAGTACTTAACTATGGCTACACCTTC. Protein sequence: CASSVGAVLNYGYTF.

This clonotype was found many times. The CDR3: CASSRTGENYNEQFF. CDR3 coding DNA: TGTGCCAGCAGCCGGACAGGGGAAAACTACAATGAGCAGTTCTTC. V is TRBV7-8 and J is TRBJ2-1; 9 bases map to TRBD1. The V segment lost 5 bases and the J segment 3 bases; nucleotides outside the gene matches: 5. CDR3 length: 15 residues. Germline V gene sequence: CDR1 SGHVS, CDR2 FQNEAQ.

V is TRBV11-3 and J is TRBJ2-1; D could derive from TRBD1 or TRBD2 (5 bases each). The V gene lost 4 bases and the J gene lost 6 bases, with 7 bases spanning the gap. Germline lookup yields CDR1 SGHNT and CDR2 YENEEA. This CDR3 is 12 amino acids long. For the CDR3, the DNA is TGTGCCAGCAGCTACGGGGCCAATGAGCAGTTCTTC. Its protein is CASSYGANEQFF.

This clonotype was recorded at least ten times. The chain couples TRBV5-4 to TRBJ2-6, with D perhaps TRBD1 (6 bases). This CDR3 has 18 residues. V was pared by 0 bases and J by 2 bases, with 15 bases between. Germline values: CDR1 SGHNT, CDR2 YYREEE (reference sequence). CDR3 sequence: CASSLAIFSGAGANVLTF. The CDR3 nucleotides read TGTGCCAGCAGCTTGGCAATCTTTTCAGGGGCTGGGGCCAACGTCCTGACTTTC.

This chain uses TRBV10-2 with TRBJ1-2; tentative D call: TRBD1 (6 bases). The CDR3 is 16 amino acids. Trimming removed 3 bases from V and 1 base from J, with 15 bases in between. In germline, CDR1 is WSHSY, CDR2 SAAADI. This CDR3 is CASSEGSGAINYGYTF. CDR3 in DNA: TGCGCCAGCAGTGAAGGGTCGGGGGCGATTAACTATGGCTACACCTTC.

This clonotype was counted many times. V is TRBV20-1 and J is TRBJ1-5; the D gene is possibly TRBD1 (6 bases). Trimming pared 1 base from V and 5 bases from J, leaving 24 bases between. This CDR3 spans 18 amino acids. Germline V gene lookup returns CDR1 DFQATT and CDR2 SNEGSKA (reference sequence). The CDR3 coding sequence is TGCAGTGCTAGAGCCGATGGACAGTTGGGGTCAAATTATCAGCCCCAGCATTTT. Its translation: CSARADGQLGSNYQPQHF.

The table lists this clonotype with many counts. The chain is built from TRBV6-1 and TRBJ2-3; weak D call: TRBD1 (6 bases). The germline V gene encodes CDR1 MNHNS and CDR2 SASEGT. The CDR3 loop spans 15 amino acids. V shed 5 bases and J shed 2 bases, with 14 bases lying between them. The CDR3 nucleotides are TGTGCCAGCAGTTATAGACAGGAGTCCACAGATACGCAGTATTTT. Translating gives CASSYRQESTDTQYF.

This clonotype has a count of ten or more. This chain uses TRBV28 with TRBJ2-7; TRBD2 agrees at 11 bases. The CDR3 contains 16 residues. After removal of 5 bases from V and 4 bases from J, the junction contained 10 bases not matched to a gene. In germline, CDR1 is MDHEN, CDR2 SYDVKM. CDR3 sequence: CASSQPSGRTPYEQYF. CDR3 bases: TGTGCCAGCAGTCAACCTAGCGGGAGGACCCCTTACGAGCAGTACTTC.

This clonotype was found many times. J is TRBJ2-1 and V is TRBV2; D perhaps matches TRBD1 (6 bases). V dropped 0 bases and J dropped 9 bases, with 6 bases sitting between them. The CDR3 is made up of 12 amino acids. Germline CDR1 reads SNHLY; CDR2 reads FYNNEI. The CDR3 protein is CASSEAGAEQFF. CDR3 bases: TGTGCCAGCAGTGAAGCGGGGGCTGAGCAGTTCTTC.

This clonotype was recorded at least ten times. The chain links TRBV6-1 to TRBJ2-3, with 7 nucleotides matching TRBD2. This CDR3 contains 18 residues. The germline V gene encodes CDR1 MNHNS and CDR2 SASEGT. V lost 2 bases to trimming and J lost 2 bases; unmatched junction nucleotides: 13. The chain's CDR3 is CASSEQLLGAGYTDTQYF. Here the CDR3 DNA reads TGTGCCAGCAGTGAACAGCTTCTTGGAGCGGGGTACACAGATACGCAGTATTTT.

Ten or more counts support this clonotype. The J gene is TRBJ2-2, the V gene TRBV20-1, with a tentative D call TRBD1 (5 bases). The V end was cut by 5 bases, the J end by 3 bases, with 19 bases between. Germline lookup yields CDR1 DFQATT and CDR2 SNEGSKA (reference sequence). This CDR3 has 16 residues. The CDR3, as DNA: TGCAGTGCTGCACCTCGGGCAGGGCGATACACCGGGGAGCTGTTTTTT. As protein: CSAAPRAGRYTGELFF.

The rearrangement uses TRBV18 and TRBJ2-3, with D possibly being TRBD1 (6 bases). With 6 bases removed from V and 6 bases from J, the gap between germline ends came to 19 bases. CDR1 is KGHSH, CDR2 LQKENI, per germline. The CDR3 totals 15 residues. The CDR3, as DNA: TGTGCCAGCTCCAGAGGAAAAAATACAGGGGATACGCAGTATTTT. Translation: CASSRGKNTGDTQYF.

This clonotype was detected many times. The chain links TRBV20-1 to TRBJ2-7, with 7 nucleotides matching TRBD2. Germline V gives CDR1 DFQATT, CDR2 SNEGSKA (reference sequence). With V trimmed by 0 bases and J by 3 bases, 5 bases remained unmatched. The CDR3 covers 14 residues. The CDR3 coding sequence is TGCAGTGCTAGAGATCGGACTAGTCACTACGAGCAGTACTTC. Its protein is CSARDRTSHYEQYF.